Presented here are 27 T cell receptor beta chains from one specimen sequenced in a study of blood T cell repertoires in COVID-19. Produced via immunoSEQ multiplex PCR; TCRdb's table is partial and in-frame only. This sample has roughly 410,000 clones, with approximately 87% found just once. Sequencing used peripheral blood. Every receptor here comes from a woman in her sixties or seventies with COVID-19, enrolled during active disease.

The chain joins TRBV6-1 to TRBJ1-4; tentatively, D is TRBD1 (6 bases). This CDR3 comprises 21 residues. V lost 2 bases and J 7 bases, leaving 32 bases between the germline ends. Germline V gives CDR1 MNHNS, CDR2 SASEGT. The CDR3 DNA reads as TGTGCCAGCAGTGAATTGTATTTTCTAGGGACAATTGCCAGGGATGCTGAAAAACTGTTTTTT. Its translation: CASSELYFLGTIARDAEKLFF.

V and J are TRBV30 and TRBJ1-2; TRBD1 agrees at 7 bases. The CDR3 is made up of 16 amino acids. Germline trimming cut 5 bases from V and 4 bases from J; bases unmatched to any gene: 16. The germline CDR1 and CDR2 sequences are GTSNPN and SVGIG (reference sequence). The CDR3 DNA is TGTGCCTGGGACCCCACGGGCAGGGGGATGAGCTATGGCTACACCTTC. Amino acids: CAWDPTGRGMSYGYTF.

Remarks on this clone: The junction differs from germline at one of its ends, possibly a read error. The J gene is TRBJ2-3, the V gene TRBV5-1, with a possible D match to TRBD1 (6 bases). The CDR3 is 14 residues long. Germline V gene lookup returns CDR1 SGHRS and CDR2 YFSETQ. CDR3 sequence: CASSLEGGRDTQYF. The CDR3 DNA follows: TGCGCCAGCAGTTTGGAAGGGGGTCGCGACACGCAGTATTTT.

DNA of the CDR3: TGTGCCACCCGGCGACAGGGAGCTAACTATGGCTACACCTTC. This sequence encodes CATRRQGANYGYTF. V and J are TRBV19 and TRBJ1-2; 7 bases are shared with TRBD1. V dropped 10 bases and J dropped 0; count of bases not matched to a gene: 8. This CDR3 has 14 amino acids. The germline V gene encodes CDR1 LNHDA and CDR2 SQIVND (reference sequence).

The CDR3, as DNA: TGTGCCAGCAGTTTGGGACAGGGCGCCTACGAGCAGTACTTC. Its protein product is CASSLGQGAYEQYF. The V call is TRBV6-2 or TRBV6-3, the J call TRBJ2-7, with 9 bases lining up with TRBD1. In germline, CDR1 is MNHEY, CDR2 SVGEGT. The CDR3 consists of 14 residues. V dropped 4 bases and J dropped 2; count of bases not matched to a gene: 3.

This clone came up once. CDR3 region: CASSPFSGTLNTEAFF. CDR3 DNA: TGTGCCAGCTCACCTTTCAGCGGAACCCTGAACACTGAAGCTTTCTTT. The V call is TRBV18, the J call TRBJ1-1; no definite D call. The germline V gene encodes CDR1 KGHSH and CDR2 LQKENI. The V end was cut by 3 bases, the J end by 0 bases, with 14 bases between. The CDR3 spans 16 residues.

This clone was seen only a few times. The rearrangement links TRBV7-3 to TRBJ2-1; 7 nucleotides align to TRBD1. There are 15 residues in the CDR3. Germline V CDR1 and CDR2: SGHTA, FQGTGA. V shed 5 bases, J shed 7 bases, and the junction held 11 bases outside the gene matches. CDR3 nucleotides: TGTGCCAGCAGCCTAGACAGGGTGACGACGAATGAGCAGTTCTTC. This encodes CASSLDRVTTNEQFF. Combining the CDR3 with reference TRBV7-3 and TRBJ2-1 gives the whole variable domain GAGVSQTPSNKVTEKGKYVELRCDPISGHTALYWYRQSLGQGPEFLIYFQGTGAADDSGLPNDRFFAVRPEGSVSTLKIQRTERGDSAVYLCASSLDRVTTNEQFFGPGTRLTVL.

CDR3 DNA: TGCGCCAGCGCCACATCCCCTAGCACAGATACGCAGTATTTT. It translates to CASATSPSTDTQYF. The genes are TRBV10-2 and TRBJ2-3; D not resolved. This CDR3 has 14 residues. The V end was cut by 8 bases, the J end by 0 bases, with 12 bases between. The V gene's germline CDR1 is WSHSY and CDR2 SAAADI.

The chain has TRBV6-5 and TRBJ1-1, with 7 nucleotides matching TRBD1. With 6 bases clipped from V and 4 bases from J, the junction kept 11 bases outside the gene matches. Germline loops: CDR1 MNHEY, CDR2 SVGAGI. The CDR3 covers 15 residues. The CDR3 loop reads CASRTPQGVGTEAFF. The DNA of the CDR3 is TGTGCCAGCAGGACACCTCAGGGGGTGGGCACTGAAGCTTTCTTT.

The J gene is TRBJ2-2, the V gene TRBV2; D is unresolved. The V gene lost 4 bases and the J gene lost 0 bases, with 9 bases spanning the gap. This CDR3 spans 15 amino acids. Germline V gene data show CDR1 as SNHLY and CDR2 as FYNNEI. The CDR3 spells CASSVPRANTGELFF. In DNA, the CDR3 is TGTGCCAGCAGTGTCCCCCGGGCGAACACCGGGGAGCTGTTTTTT.

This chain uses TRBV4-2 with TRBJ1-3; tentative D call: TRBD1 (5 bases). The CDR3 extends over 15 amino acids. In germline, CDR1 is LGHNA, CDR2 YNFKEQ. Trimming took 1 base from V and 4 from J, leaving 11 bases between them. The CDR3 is CASSQAPGLGNTIYF. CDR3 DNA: TGTGCCAGCAGCCAAGCTCCAGGGTTAGGAAACACCATATATTTT.

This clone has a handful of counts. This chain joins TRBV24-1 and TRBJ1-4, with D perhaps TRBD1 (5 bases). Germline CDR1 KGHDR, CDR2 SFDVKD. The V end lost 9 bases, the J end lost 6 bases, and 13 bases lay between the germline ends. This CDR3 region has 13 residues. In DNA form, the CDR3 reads TGTGCCACCCAGGGTATAGGTGATGAAAAACTGTTTTTT. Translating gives CATQGIGDEKLFF.

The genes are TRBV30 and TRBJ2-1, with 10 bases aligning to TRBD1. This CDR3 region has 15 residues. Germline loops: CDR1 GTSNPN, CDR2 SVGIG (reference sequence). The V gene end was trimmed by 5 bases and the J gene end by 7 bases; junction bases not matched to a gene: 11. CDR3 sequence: CAWRGPGQGTNEQFF. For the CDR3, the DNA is TGTGCCTGGCGGGGACCGGGACAGGGGACGAATGAGCAGTTCTTC.

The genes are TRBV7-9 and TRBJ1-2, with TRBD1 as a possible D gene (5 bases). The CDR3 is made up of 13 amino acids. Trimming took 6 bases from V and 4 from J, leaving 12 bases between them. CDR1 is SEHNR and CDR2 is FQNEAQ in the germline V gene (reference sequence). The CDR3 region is CASRRDFSYGYTF. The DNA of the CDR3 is TGTGCCAGCAGAAGGGACTTTAGCTATGGCTACACCTTC.

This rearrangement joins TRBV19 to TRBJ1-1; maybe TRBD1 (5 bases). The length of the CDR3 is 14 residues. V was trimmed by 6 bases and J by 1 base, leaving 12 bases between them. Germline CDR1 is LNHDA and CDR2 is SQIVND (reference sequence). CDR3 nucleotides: TGTGCCAGTAGGATGGGGGGTCGGAACACTGAAGCTTTCTTT. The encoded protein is CASRMGGRNTEAFF.

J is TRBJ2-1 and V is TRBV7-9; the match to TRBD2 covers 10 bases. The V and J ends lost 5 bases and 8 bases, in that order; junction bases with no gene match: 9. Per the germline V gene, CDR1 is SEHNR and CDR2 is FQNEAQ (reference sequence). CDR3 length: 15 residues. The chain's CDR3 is CASSTSSGGIDEQFF. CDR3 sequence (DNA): TGTGCCAGCAGCACCTCTAGCGGGGGTATCGATGAGCAGTTCTTC.

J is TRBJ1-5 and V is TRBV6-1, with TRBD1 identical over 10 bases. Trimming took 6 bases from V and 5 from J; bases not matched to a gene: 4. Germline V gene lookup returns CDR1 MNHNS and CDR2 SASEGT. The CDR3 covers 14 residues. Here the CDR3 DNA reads TGTGCCAGCAGGGGGGGGACAGGGGATCAGCCCCAGCATTTT. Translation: CASRGGTGDQPQHF.

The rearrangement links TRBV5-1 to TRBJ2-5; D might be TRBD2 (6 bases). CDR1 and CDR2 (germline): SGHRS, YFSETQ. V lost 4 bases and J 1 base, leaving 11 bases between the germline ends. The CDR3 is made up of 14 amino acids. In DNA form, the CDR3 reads TGCGCCAGCAGCCGGGCTAGCGCCCAAGAGACCCAGTACTTC. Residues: CASSRASAQETQYF.

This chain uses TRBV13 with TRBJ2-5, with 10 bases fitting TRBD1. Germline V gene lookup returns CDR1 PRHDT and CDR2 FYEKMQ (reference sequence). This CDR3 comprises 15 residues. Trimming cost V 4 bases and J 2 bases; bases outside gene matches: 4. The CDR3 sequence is CASSSGQGLQETQYF. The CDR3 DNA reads TGTGCCAGCAGCTCGGGACAGGGGCTTCAAGAGACCCAGTACTTC.

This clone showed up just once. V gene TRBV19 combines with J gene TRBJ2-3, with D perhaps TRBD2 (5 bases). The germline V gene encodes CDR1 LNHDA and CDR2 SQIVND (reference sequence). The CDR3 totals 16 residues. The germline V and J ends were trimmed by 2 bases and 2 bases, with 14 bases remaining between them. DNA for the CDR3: TGTGCCAGTAGTATATCGGAGCGGTCCTCCACAGATACGCAGTATTTT. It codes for CASSISERSSTDTQYF.

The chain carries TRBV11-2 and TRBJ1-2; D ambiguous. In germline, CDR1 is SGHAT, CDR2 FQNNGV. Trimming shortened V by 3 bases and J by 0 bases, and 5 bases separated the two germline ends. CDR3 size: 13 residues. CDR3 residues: CASSFSPNYGYTF. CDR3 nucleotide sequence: TGTGCCAGCAGCTTCTCCCCTAACTATGGCTACACCTTC.

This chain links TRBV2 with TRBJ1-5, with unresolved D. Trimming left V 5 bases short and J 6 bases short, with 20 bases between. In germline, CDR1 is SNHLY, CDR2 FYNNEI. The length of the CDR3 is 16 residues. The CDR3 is CASSPGVVSGRQPQHF. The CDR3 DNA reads TGTGCCAGCAGTCCTGGGGTGGTTAGCGGACGTCAGCCCCAGCATTTT. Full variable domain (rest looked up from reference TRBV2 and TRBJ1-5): EPEVTQTPSHQVTQMGQEVILRCVPISNHLYFYWYRQILGQKVEFLVSFYNNEISEKSEIFDDQFSVERPDGSNFTLKIRSTKLEDSAMYFCASSPGVVSGRQPQHFGDGTRLSIL.

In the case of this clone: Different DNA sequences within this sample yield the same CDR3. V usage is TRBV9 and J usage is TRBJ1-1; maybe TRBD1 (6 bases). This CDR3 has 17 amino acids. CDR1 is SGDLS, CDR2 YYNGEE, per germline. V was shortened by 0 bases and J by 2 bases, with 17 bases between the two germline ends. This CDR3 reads CASSVGDRGRGNTEAFF. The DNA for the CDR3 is TGTGCCAGCAGCGTAGGGGATCGGGGCAGGGGCAACACTGAAGCTTTCTTT.

The CDR3 spells CASSFPRGAINTEAFF. The CDR3 nucleotides read TGTGCCAGCAGCTTTCCGCGGGGGGCTATAAACACTGAAGCTTTCTTT. The chain combines TRBV11-2 with TRBJ1-1; D is possibly TRBD1 (6 bases). Per germline, CDR1 SGHAT and CDR2 FQNNGV. CDR3 size: 16 residues. V was shortened by 3 bases and J by 2 bases, with 16 bases between the two germline ends.

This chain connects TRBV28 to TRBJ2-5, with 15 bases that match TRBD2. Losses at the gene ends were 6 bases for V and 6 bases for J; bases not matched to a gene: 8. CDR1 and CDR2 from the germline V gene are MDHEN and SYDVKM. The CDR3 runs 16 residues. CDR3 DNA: TGTGCCAGCAGGACCTGGACTAGCGGGGGGGCTAAGACCCAGTACTTC. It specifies CASRTWTSGGAKTQYF.

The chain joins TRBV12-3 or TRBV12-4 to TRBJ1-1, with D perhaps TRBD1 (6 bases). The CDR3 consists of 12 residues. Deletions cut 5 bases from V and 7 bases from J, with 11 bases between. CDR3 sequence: CASSRTELEAFF. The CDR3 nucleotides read TGTGCCAGCAGTAGGACAGAACTTGAAGCTTTCTTT.

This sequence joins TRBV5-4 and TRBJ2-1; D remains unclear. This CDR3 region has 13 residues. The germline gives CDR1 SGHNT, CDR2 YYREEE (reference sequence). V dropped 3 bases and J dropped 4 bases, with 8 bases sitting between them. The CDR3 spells CASSSPGYNEQFF. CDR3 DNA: TGTGCCAGCAGCTCGCCGGGTTACAATGAGCAGTTCTTC.